A single sample gave rise to the 28 T cell receptor beta chains below, sequenced in a study of blood T cell repertoires in COVID-19. Assay used: immunoSEQ multiplex PCR; TCRdb lists only in-frame clones, some missing. The sample includes 200,000 to 250,000 clones, under 90% of them seen just once. Material: peripheral blood. These receptor sequences come from a woman of 80 years or more with COVID-19, enrolled during active disease.

The genes are TRBV14 and TRBJ2-2, with D uncertain. The germline V gene has CDR1 SGHDN and CDR2 FVKESK. The CDR3 runs 13 residues. Trimming stripped 1 base from V and 17 bases from J, with 17 bases between. The CDR3 is CASSQAPRSPPFF. CDR3 sequence (DNA): TGTGCCAGCAGCCAAGCGCCCCGGTCCCCCCCCTTTTTT.

V is TRBV9 and J is TRBJ1-1; the D gene is possibly TRBD1 (6 bases). The V gene lost 7 bases and the J gene lost 4 bases, with 17 bases spanning the gap. The germline gives CDR1 SGDLS, CDR2 YYNGEE. CDR3 size: 14 residues. As DNA, the CDR3 is TGTGCCAGCTCACCCGCGGGGGGCCCCACTGAAGCTTTCTTT. Translated: CASSPAGGPTEAFF.

The V gene is TRBV3-1 (or the pseudogene TRBV3-2), the J gene TRBJ2-5; D not resolved. Germline V gives CDR1 LGHDT, CDR2 YNNKEL (reference sequence). The CDR3 is 11 residues long. The V gene lost 4 bases and the J gene lost 6 bases, with 6 bases spanning the gap. The CDR3 region is CASSLAQTQYF. CDR3 nucleotides: TGTGCCAGCAGCCTCGCGCAGACCCAGTACTTC.

This chain uses TRBV5-1 with TRBJ1-6, with TRBD1 matching 11 bases. CDR3 length equals 16 residues. Germline loops: CDR1 SGHRS, CDR2 YFSETQ. V trimming: 4 bases; J trimming: 9 bases; junction bases outside the gene matches: 9. CDR3 protein: CASSVSGTGGGSPLHF. As DNA, the CDR3 is TGCGCCAGCAGCGTATCCGGGACAGGGGGAGGTTCACCCCTCCACTTT.

The J gene is TRBJ2-5, the V gene TRBV15; perhaps TRBD2 as D (7 bases). From germline, CDR1 is LNHNV and CDR2 YYDKDF (reference sequence). CDR3 length equals 15 residues. V was shortened by 1 base and J by 7 bases, with 16 bases between the two germline ends. The DNA of the CDR3 is TGTGCCACCAGCAGAGTTGGGGGGGGCCCGGGGACCCAGTACTTC. It is translated as CATSRVGGGPGTQYF.

This clone has only a few counts. This rearrangement joins TRBV6-5 to TRBJ2-7; a possible D gene is TRBD2 (5 bases). The V and J ends lost 5 bases and 1 base respectively, with 9 bases between them. Looked up from germline, CDR1 is MNHEY and CDR2 is SVGAGI. CDR3 length: 13 residues. CDR3 residues: CASSSGASYEQYF. In DNA, the CDR3 is TGTGCCAGCAGTAGCGGCGCATCCTACGAGCAGTACTTC.

The chain couples TRBV5-5 to TRBJ1-5; D may be TRBD1 (5 bases). Deletions cut 0 bases from V and 3 bases from J, with 16 bases between. Germline values: CDR1 SGHKS, CDR2 YYEKEE (reference sequence). The CDR3 loop spans 17 amino acids. CDR3 protein: CASSLARGESNNQPQHF. The CDR3 coding sequence is TGTGCCAGCAGCTTGGCAAGGGGCGAGTCGAACAATCAGCCCCAGCATTTT.

The J gene is TRBJ1-1, the V gene TRBV18, with a tentative D call TRBD1 (6 bases). The germline V and J ends were trimmed by 7 bases and 1 base, with 10 bases remaining between them. The CDR3 loop spans 13 amino acids. The germline V gene has CDR1 KGHSH and CDR2 LQKENI. CDR3 DNA sequence: TGTGCCAGCTACCGGACAGAGAACACTGAAGCTTTCTTT. Translation gives CASYRTENTEAFF.

The chain couples TRBV12-5 to TRBJ2-3, with D possibly TRBD1 on 6 matching bases. Trimming removed 3 bases from V and 4 bases from J, with 8 bases in between. CDR3 length: 13 amino acids. Germline CDR1 reads LGHNT; CDR2 reads FRNRAP. CDR3 DNA: TGTGCTAGTGGTTTCGCAGGGGCAGATACGCAGTATTTT. Translation: CASGFAGADTQYF.

The chain combines TRBV7-2 with TRBJ1-1; no clear D. Germline V gene data show CDR1 as SGHTA and CDR2 as FQGNSA. The CDR3 has 13 amino acids. Trimming stripped 5 bases from V and 6 bases from J, with 13 bases between. The CDR3 sequence is CASSESPVAEAFF. The CDR3, as DNA: TGTGCCAGCAGCGAGAGTCCGGTAGCTGAAGCTTTCTTT.

The chain joins TRBV7-2 to TRBJ1-2; D gene ambiguous. In germline, CDR1 is SGHTA, CDR2 FQGNSA. The CDR3 has 13 amino acids. Trimming shortened V by 2 bases and J by 4 bases, and 8 bases separated the two germline ends. CDR3 residues: CASSLLEVYGYTF. In nucleotides, the CDR3 is TGTGCCAGCAGCTTATTAGAGGTCTATGGCTACACCTTC.

V and J are TRBV7-3 and TRBJ1-3, with D uncertain. V was trimmed by 5 bases and J by 0 bases, leaving 14 bases between them. The CDR3 runs 16 residues. Germline loops: CDR1 SGHTA, CDR2 FQGTGA. In DNA form, the CDR3 reads TGTGCCAGCAGCCCCAATTCACCAGGCTCTGGAAACACCATATATTTT. Residues: CASSPNSPGSGNTIYF.

The chain couples TRBV14 to TRBJ2-7, with D maybe TRBD2 (7 bases). This CDR3 has 14 residues. Between the trimmed V and J ends, which lost 1 base and 9 bases, there was a span of 16 bases. Germline values: CDR1 SGHDN, CDR2 FVKESK. CDR3 sequence: CASSQAGGTGAQYF. The CDR3 region has the DNA TGTGCCAGCAGCCAAGCCGGGGGGACGGGGGCGCAGTACTTC.

The chain is built from TRBV9 and TRBJ2-1; TRBD1 is a possible D gene (6 bases). CDR3 length: 15 amino acids. V shed 0 bases and J shed 9 bases, with 16 bases lying between them. Germline V CDR1 and CDR2: SGDLS, YYNGEE. The chain's CDR3 is CASSVGPGVGLEQFF. The CDR3 DNA is TGTGCCAGCAGCGTAGGCCCAGGGGTAGGTCTTGAGCAGTTCTTC.

A single count supports this clone. The V and J genes are TRBV10-3 and TRBJ1-1; 8 positions agree with TRBD1. From germline, CDR1 is ENHRY and CDR2 SYGVKD. V lost 10 bases to trimming and J lost 3 bases; unmatched junction nucleotides: 7. The CDR3 runs 13 residues. The CDR3 DNA sequence: TGTGCCACTACACAGGGGGAGTACACTGAAGCTTTCTTT. It translates to CATTQGEYTEAFF.

This clone was counted a single time. The V gene is TRBV3-1 (or the pseudogene TRBV3-2), the J gene TRBJ2-7; D unclear. CDR3 size: 13 residues. Looked up from germline, CDR1 is LGHDT and CDR2 is YNNKEL (reference sequence). V was trimmed by 4 bases and J by 3 bases, leaving 10 bases between them. The CDR3: CASSPSSGYEQYF. The CDR3 bases are TGTGCCAGCAGCCCGTCGTCGGGCTACGAGCAGTACTTC.

The chain couples TRBV5-4 to TRBJ2-1, with a weak D call TRBD2 (6 bases). Germline V gene data show CDR1 as SGHNT and CDR2 as YYREEE (reference sequence). The CDR3 contains 15 residues. V was clipped by 3 bases and J by 6 bases, with 16 bases between them. CDR3 DNA: TGTGCCAGCAGCTCCCCGGGACTCCCCTTCAATGAGCAGTTCTTC. The encoded protein is CASSSPGLPFNEQFF.

The chain recombines TRBV9 with TRBJ1-1; 7 bases fit TRBD1. Germline CDR1 reads SGDLS; CDR2 reads YYNGEE. The CDR3 extends over 15 amino acids. Trimming removed 4 bases from V and 0 bases from J; junction bases left unmatched: 6. This CDR3 reads CASSPWDSLNTEAFF. The CDR3 DNA follows: TGTGCCAGCAGCCCCTGGGACAGTCTGAACACTGAAGCTTTCTTT.

The V call is TRBV4-2, the J call TRBJ2-3; possibly TRBD2 for D (6 bases). The CDR3 runs to 16 residues. V was pared by 5 bases and J by 0 bases, with 15 bases between. Per the germline V gene, CDR1 is LGHNA and CDR2 is YNFKEQ. CDR3 loop: CASSKGSGYSTDTQYF. The CDR3 bases are TGTGCCAGCAGCAAGGGAAGCGGGTATAGCACAGATACGCAGTATTTT.

The table lists this clone with a few counts. The chain joins TRBV3-1 (or the pseudogene TRBV3-2) to TRBJ2-5; perhaps TRBD2 as D (7 bases). Germline CDR1 reads LGHDT; CDR2 reads YNNKEL (reference sequence). V lost 0 bases and J lost 2, with 16 bases in between. This CDR3 has 17 amino acids. DNA of the CDR3: TGTGCCAGCAGCCAAGATCGGTCGGGGGGCGTGCAAGAGACCCAGTACTTC. Encoded protein: CASSQDRSGGVQETQYF.

The CDR3 region has the DNA TGTGCCAGCAGCAGAAGACAGCCGACTAATGAAAAACTGTTTTTT. It specifies CASSRRQPTNEKLFF. The chain joins TRBV5-5 to TRBJ1-4; D possibly corresponds to TRBD1 (5 bases). CDR1 is SGHKS, CDR2 YYEKEE, per germline (reference sequence). This CDR3 region has 15 residues. Between the trimmed V and J ends, which lost 4 bases and 2 bases, there was a span of 12 bases.

Note on this clone: Other DNA variants within this sample encode the same CDR3. The V call is TRBV7-3, the J call TRBJ1-2, with TRBD1 as a possible D gene (5 bases). Germline V CDR1 and CDR2: SGHTA, FQGTGA. The V end lost 1 base, the J end lost 6 bases, and 9 bases lay between the germline ends. The CDR3 loop spans 13 amino acids. As DNA, the CDR3 is TGTGCCAGCAGCTTAAGGGGCGGGGATGGCTACACCTTC. Translation: CASSLRGGDGYTF.

The chain combines TRBV3-1 (or the pseudogene TRBV3-2) with TRBJ1-6; 7 bases align to TRBD1. V was clipped by 8 bases and J by 9 bases; unmatched bases: 4. The CDR3 is made up of 12 amino acids. Germline V gives CDR1 LGHDT, CDR2 YNNKEL (reference sequence). In nucleotides, the CDR3 is TGTGCCAGCCGGGACAGCGGTTCACCCCTCCACTTT. It yields the protein CASRDSGSPLHF.

This clone was seen a handful of times. The V and J genes are TRBV10-2 and TRBJ1-5; D remains ambiguous. CDR1 and CDR2 (germline): WSHSY, SAAADI. Trimming removed 0 bases at V and 15 bases at J, with 12 bases between. The CDR3 consists of 12 residues. CDR3 protein: CASSESNGYRHF. The CDR3 nucleotides read TGCGCCAGCAGTGAGTCGAACGGGTACCGGCATTTT.

V usage is TRBV24-1 and J usage is TRBJ2-3; 7 bases are shared with TRBD1. Germline-derived CDR1 and CDR2 are KGHDR and SFDVKD. The CDR3 totals 15 residues. V lost 3 bases, J lost 5 bases, and 7 bases stayed unmatched. The CDR3 bases are TGTGCCACCAGTGATCGAGGACAGGCTGGAGATACGCAGTATTTT. It encodes CATSDRGQAGDTQYF.

This chain links TRBV6-1 with TRBJ1-4; 7 bases match TRBD1. The CDR3 is 15 residues long. The V gene end was trimmed by 2 bases and the J gene end by 1 base; junction bases not matched to a gene: 1. Germline V gives CDR1 MNHNS, CDR2 SASEGT. The CDR3 protein is CASSEQGGTNEKLFF. For the CDR3, the DNA is TGTGCCAGCAGTGAACAGGGGGGAACTAATGAAAAACTGTTTTTT.

The rearrangement uses TRBV20-1 and TRBJ1-2; tentative D call: TRBD1 (5 bases). The CDR3 is 11 amino acids. V lost 3 bases, J lost 8 bases, and 10 bases lay in between. The V gene's germline CDR1 is DFQATT and CDR2 SNEGSKA (reference sequence). CDR3 sequence: CSARTRVGYTF. The DNA of the CDR3 is TGCAGTGCTAGGACCAGGGTCGGCTACACCTTC.

This chain joins TRBV4-1 and TRBJ2-5; tentative D call: TRBD2 (5 bases). V was clipped by 2 bases and J by 5 bases, with 15 bases between them. CDR3 size: 15 residues. Per germline, CDR1 MGHRA and CDR2 YSYEKL. The CDR3 DNA follows: TGCGCCAGCAGCCAAAAACTAGTTTCGGGTGAGACCCAGTACTTC. Translated: CASSQKLVSGETQYF.